One and the same sample provided the 25 T cell receptor beta chains below, sequenced in a study of Graves' ophthalmopathy and Graves' hyperthyroidism. The TCR beta CDR3 regions underwent amplification from RNA transcripts. The first round was an RT-PCR with HTBI primers, and the second round was a multiplex PCR. TCRdb re-called the multiplex PCR reads with MiXCR, one entry per CDR3 protein. Of about 370,000 distinct CDR3 sequences listed, approximately 20% are singletons. The material sequenced was peripheral blood. The receptor set was obtained from a woman aged 18-29 years with Graves' ophthalmopathy.

This clonotype was found many times. V gene TRBV20-1 combines with J gene TRBJ1-1; a possible D gene is TRBD1 (5 bases). The CDR3 runs to 14 residues. V gave up 7 bases and J gave up 2 bases, with 17 bases separating them. Germline-derived CDR1 and CDR2 are DFQATT and SNEGSKA (reference sequence). The chain's CDR3 is CSVPSPGRNTEAFF. CDR3 sequence (DNA): TGCAGTGTCCCGTCGCCAGGGAGAAACACTGAAGCTTTCTTT.

This clonotype appeared a few times. The chain is built from TRBV3-1 and TRBJ2-2; 7 bases align to TRBD2. Germline V gene lookup returns CDR1 LGHDT and CDR2 YNNKEL (reference sequence). The V gene end was trimmed by 4 bases and the J gene end by 5 bases; junction bases not matched to a gene: 16. CDR3 length equals 18 residues. The CDR3 here is CASSPPIRAGRSTGELFF. Written as DNA, the CDR3 is TGTGCCAGCAGCCCCCCGATCAGGGCCGGGAGGAGTACCGGGGAGCTGTTTTTT.

This clonotype was detected many times. The chain is built from TRBV10-1 and TRBJ2-7; 10 nucleotides line up with TRBD2. J lost 2 bases, V lost 4 bases, and 2 bases had no gene match. The CDR3 loop spans 14 amino acids. Germline V gene data show CDR1 as WNHNN and CDR2 as SYGVQD (reference sequence). CDR3 in DNA: TGCGCCAGCAGTGGGACTAGCGGACCCTACGAGCAGTACTTC. It specifies CASSGTSGPYEQYF.

This clonotype was detected many times. V usage is TRBV30 and J usage is TRBJ1-5; no clear D gene. This CDR3 has 13 amino acids. Germline CDR1 and CDR2: GTSNPN and SVGIG (reference sequence). V lost 5 bases and J 4 bases, leaving 12 bases between the germline ends. The CDR3 loop reads CAWGIGPNQPQHF. CDR3 in DNA: TGTGCCTGGGGGATAGGGCCAAATCAGCCCCAGCATTTT.

This clonotype occurred many times. The gene calls are TRBV18 and TRBJ2-7, with 10 bases fitting TRBD2. Germline loops: CDR1 KGHSH, CDR2 LQKENI. The CDR3 length is 18 residues. V trimming: 0 bases; J trimming: 3 bases; junction bases outside the gene matches: 11. For the CDR3, the DNA is TGTGCCAGCTCACCACCGACTGTACTAGCGGGATCTCACTACGAGCAGTACTTC. Translated, it gives CASSPPTVLAGSHYEQYF.

This clonotype has a count of ten or more. This chain connects TRBV6-2 or TRBV6-3 to TRBJ2-5; D is possibly TRBD1 (6 bases). The CDR3 runs 17 residues. Germline assignment: CDR1 MNHEY and CDR2 SVGEGT. Trimming pared 6 bases from V and 6 bases from J, leaving 26 bases between. The CDR3 DNA sequence: TGTGCCAGCAGCTCGGACAGAGTCGGTCCCCCGGCTCAGACCCAGTACTTC. It encodes CASSSDRVGPPAQTQYF.

Ten or more counts support this clonotype. V usage is TRBV20-1 and J usage is TRBJ1-5, with D possibly matching TRBD1 (5 bases). This CDR3 is built from 14 residues. Germline V gives CDR1 DFQATT, CDR2 SNEGSKA (reference sequence). The V end was cut by 5 bases, the J end by 0 bases, with 11 bases between. The CDR3, as DNA: TGCAGTGCTCCTGACAGAATTAGCAATCAGCCCCAGCATTTT. This encodes CSAPDRISNQPQHF.

This clonotype was found many times. This chain uses TRBV7-3 with TRBJ2-7, with D uncertain. The CDR3 contains 16 residues. CDR1 SGHTA and CDR2 FQGTGA come from the germline V gene. V was cut by 0 bases and J by 2 bases, with 14 bases left in between. The CDR3 region is CASSLTSRSHTYEQYF. The CDR3 nucleotides read TGTGCCAGCAGCTTAACTTCTCGATCGCACACCTACGAGCAGTACTTC.

This clonotype has ten or more counts. The V gene is TRBV6-2 or TRBV6-3, the J gene TRBJ1-2; possibly TRBD1 for D (5 bases). The germline CDR1 and CDR2 sequences are MNHEY and SVGEGT. Deletions cut 5 bases from V and 8 bases from J, with 15 bases between. This CDR3 spans 13 amino acids. The CDR3 region is CASSQGFGSGYTF. As DNA, the CDR3 is TGTGCCAGCAGTCAGGGTTTCGGGAGCGGCTACACCTTC.

In this sample, this clonotype turned up many times. This chain uses TRBV28 with TRBJ2-5; 11 bases line up with TRBD2. The CDR3 spans 16 residues. Trimming took 3 bases from V and 4 from J; bases not matched to a gene: 7. CDR1 is MDHEN, CDR2 SYDVKM, per germline. CDR3 coding DNA: TGTGCCAGCAGTTTTAGCGGGAGGGCCCCAGGAGAGACCCAGTACTTC. It encodes CASSFSGRAPGETQYF. The complete variable domain, with remaining parts taken from reference TRBV28 and TRBJ2-5, reads DVKVTQSSRYLVKRTGEKVFLECVQDMDHENMFWYRQDPGLGLRLIYFSYDVKMKEKGDIPEGYSVSREKKERFSLILESASTNQTSMYLCASSFSGRAPGETQYFGPGTRLLVL.

This clonotype was detected many times. The chain carries TRBV28 and TRBJ1-5; 8 bases align to TRBD1. With V trimmed by 6 bases and J by 4 bases, 5 bases remained unmatched. CDR1 is MDHEN and CDR2 is SYDVKM in the germline V gene. CDR3 length: 14 amino acids. The CDR3: CASSFDRGNQPQHF. The CDR3 coding sequence is TGTGCCAGCAGCTTCGACAGGGGAAATCAGCCCCAGCATTTT.

The table lists this clonotype with many counts. The CDR3 loop reads CASSIVGLAGMVQYF. CDR3 DNA: TGTGCCAGTAGTATAGTGGGACTAGCGGGAATGGTGCAGTACTTC. The rearrangement uses TRBV19 and TRBJ2-7; 13 positions match TRBD2. V dropped 1 base and J dropped 9; count of bases not matched to a gene: 6. Germline assignment: CDR1 LNHDA and CDR2 SQIVND (reference sequence). The length of the CDR3 is 15 residues.

This clonotype came up many times. The chain links TRBV10-3 to TRBJ2-7; 9 bases agree with TRBD1. The CDR3 consists of 15 residues. The junction had 12 bases not matched to a gene; V was cut back by 10 bases and J by 2 bases. The germline V gene has CDR1 ENHRY and CDR2 SYGVKD. DNA of the CDR3: TGTGCCAGCAGCGAGTCCGGGACAGGGCCCTACGAGCAGTACTTC. It yields the protein CASSESGTGPYEQYF.

The CDR3 sequence is CASSYRPRARGKNIQYF. CDR3 coding DNA: TGTGCCAGCAGTTACCGCCCGAGGGCCCGCGGGAAAAACATTCAGTACTTC. V is TRBV6-5 and J is TRBJ2-4; maybe TRBD2 (5 bases). The CDR3 runs to 17 residues. Per the germline V gene, CDR1 is MNHEY and CDR2 is SVGAGI. Trimming removed 2 bases at V and 4 bases at J, with 18 bases between.

Remarks on this clonotype: Being one base from a much bigger clone, this may be a read error. This rearrangement joins TRBV20-1 to TRBJ1-1; D ambiguous. CDR3 length: 14 amino acids. Deletions cut 0 bases from V and 9 bases from J, with 17 bases between. The V gene's germline CDR1 is DFQATT and CDR2 SNEGSKA (reference sequence). This CDR3 reads CSARDPLGRTQAFF. CDR3 DNA: TGCAGTGCTAGAGATCCCCTGGGAAGGACCCAAGCTTTCTTT.

This clonotype was picked up many times. J is TRBJ1-1 and V is TRBV3-1, with D possibly matching TRBD1 (5 bases). V lost 3 bases and J lost 5, with 13 bases in between. This CDR3 has 14 amino acids. Germline CDR1 LGHDT, CDR2 YNNKEL (reference sequence). This chain's CDR3 is CASSQGTRRTEAFF. CDR3 bases: TGTGCCAGCAGCCAGGGGACCCGGCGGACTGAAGCTTTCTTT.

Only a few counts were recorded for this clonotype. The chain uses TRBV7-2 and TRBJ2-7; 7 nucleotides agree with TRBD1. The CDR3 consists of 13 residues. Per germline, CDR1 SGHTA and CDR2 FQGNSA. V lost 2 bases and J lost 12; bases outside the gene matches: 10. CDR3 in amino acids: CASSLTWDSRLYF. CDR3 nucleotides: TGTGCCAGCAGCTTAACCTGGGACAGTCGGTTGTACTTC. Together with reference TRBV7-2 and TRBJ2-7, the CDR3 gives the full variable domain: GAGVSQSPSNKVTEKGKDVELRCDPISGHTALYWYRQSLGQGLEFLIYFQGNSAPDKSGLPSDRFSAERTGGSVSTLTIQRTQQEDSAVYLCASSLTWDSRLYFGPGTRLTVT.

This clonotype has a count of ten or more. The rearrangement joins TRBV6-2 or TRBV6-3 to TRBJ2-5, with D unresolved. Per the germline V gene, CDR1 is MNHEY and CDR2 is SVGEGT. This CDR3 contains 11 residues. The V gene lost 5 bases and the J gene lost 7 bases, with 8 bases spanning the gap. CDR3 protein: CASSLVGTQYF. The CDR3 DNA is TGTGCCAGCAGTCTCGTCGGGACCCAGTACTTC.

This clonotype was counted at least ten times. This chain links TRBV10-3 with TRBJ2-7; 14 nucleotides match TRBD2. Trimming at V came to 6 bases and at J to 6 bases, leaving 4 bases not matched to a gene. The CDR3 contains 14 residues. Germline CDR1 ENHRY, CDR2 SYGVKD. The CDR3 protein is CAISPGLAGAEQYF. Here the CDR3 DNA reads TGTGCCATCAGCCCGGGACTAGCGGGAGCCGAGCAGTACTTC.

This clonotype was observed many times. This rearrangement joins TRBV6-5 to TRBJ2-7; D may be TRBD1 (7 bases). This CDR3 has 14 residues. From germline, CDR1 is MNHEY and CDR2 SVGAGI. Trimming cost V 6 bases and J 3 bases, with 15 bases left between them. CDR3 sequence reads: CASSWQGGNYEQYF. The DNA of the CDR3 is TGTGCCAGCAGCTGGCAGGGGGGCAACTACGAGCAGTACTTC.

In its sample, this clonotype was seen many times. This chain joins TRBV27 and TRBJ1-6, with 7 bases that match TRBD1. The germline V gene encodes CDR1 MNHEY and CDR2 SMNVEV (reference sequence). Trimming took 4 bases from V and 6 from J; bases not matched to a gene: 3. The CDR3 consists of 14 residues. CDR3 in amino acids: CASSWGTANSPLHF. For the CDR3, the DNA is TGTGCCAGCAGTTGGGGGACAGCTAATTCACCCCTCCACTTT.

A word on this clonotype: A read error may account for a junction end that differs from germline. The chain has TRBV12-3 or TRBV12-4 and TRBJ1-3, with D unresolved. This CDR3 comprises 13 residues. CDR3 nucleotides: TGTGCCAGCAGGATGATCTCTGGAAACACCACATATTTT. Amino acids: CASRMISGNTTYF.

There are many counts of this clonotype. The rearrangement uses TRBV6-5 and TRBJ2-7, with D uncertain. Trimming took off 5 bases at V and 3 bases at J, with 14 bases between the two ends. Germline CDR1 and CDR2: MNHEY and SVGAGI. CDR3 size: 14 residues. The CDR3 sequence is CASSPETQVYEQYF. The CDR3 nucleotides are TGTGCCAGCAGTCCGGAGACCCAGGTCTACGAGCAGTACTTC.

This clonotype has a count of ten or more. This chain connects TRBV19 to TRBJ2-7; D possibly matches TRBD1 or TRBD2 (5 bases each). The CDR3 is 14 residues long. Trimming left V 6 bases short and J 8 bases short, with 20 bases between. CDR1 and CDR2 from the germline V gene are LNHDA and SQIVND (reference sequence). The CDR3 spells CASSMEAGLLKQYF. CDR3 DNA: TGTGCCAGTAGCATGGAGGCAGGGCTCCTCAAGCAGTACTTC.

At least ten counts were recorded for this clonotype. This chain connects TRBV6-1 to TRBJ2-2; unclear D gene. V lost 5 bases to trimming and J lost 8 bases, with 6 bases between them. The CDR3 totals 11 residues. Germline CDR1 reads MNHNS; CDR2 reads SASEGT. CDR3 in amino acids: CASSRKGELFF. In nucleotides, the CDR3 is TGTGCCAGCAGTCGAAAAGGGGAGCTGTTTTTT.